The source of this T cell receptor beta chain is a study of T cell repertoires in cytomegalovirus infection. This clonotype was picked up many times. No antigen is known for it. MiXCR was run by TCRdb on the reads, yielding one entry per CDR3 protein. Here the sample spans around 240,000 distinct CDR3 sequences, roughly 23% being singletons. Trimming removed 4 bases from V and 4 bases from J; junction bases left unmatched: 3. The CDR3 runs 15 residues. Per germline, CDR1 SEHNR and CDR2 FQNEAQ (reference sequence). Study-level findings and limits: Based on cumulative public TCR beta family frequency, carriers of CMV plus the relevant HLA were identified.

This chain joins TRBV7-9 and TRBJ2-7, with 14 bases that match TRBD2. The receptor was isolated from a human donor in good health (CMV status not recorded). Some clones in this sample may be carry-over from other donors' samples. Sequencing input: CD8+ T cells from PBMCs. The CDR3 region is CASSSRTSGGYEQYF. As DNA, the CDR3 is TGTGCCAGCAGCTCGAGGACTAGCGGGGGGTACGAGCAGTACTTC.